A selection of T cell receptor beta chains follows, all from one sample in a study of identical twins. TCRdb redid the calling of the 5' RACE reads with MiXCR, one entry per CDR3 protein. Of fewer than 500,000 distinct CDR3 sequences detected, approximately 24% appear once; the ten largest clones hold roughly 2.8%. This sample was shared with a second study, whose subject was T cells expressing NK-cell markers.

Input material: CD4+ T cells sorted from blood. The receptors were gathered from a young woman in good health. The CDR3 runs from the conserved cysteine through the conserved F or W. A D gene is named only where the DNA matches it firmly. Clone size is shown for a subset of rows, as once, few, many or a class of expanded clone.

TRBV5-1,TRBJ2-4,few,.,CASSSLGNKNIQYF,TGCGCCAGCAGCTCGTTGGGGAACAAAAACATTCAGTACTTC
TRBV9,TRBJ1-2,.,.,CASSVVQGGYTF,TGTGCCAGCAGCGTGGTACAGGGTGGCTACACCTTC
TRBV5-1,TRBJ1-1,few,.,CASSINTLNTEAFF,TGCGCCAGCAGCATAAACACTCTGAACACTGAAGCTTTCTTT
TRBV18,TRBJ1-2,few,.,CASSPNSYGYTF,TGTGCCAGCTCACCAAACAGCTATGGCTACACCTTC
TRBV6-1,TRBJ2-1,.,TRBD2,CASSQAASGNNEQFF,TGTGCCAGCAGTCAAGCGGCTAGCGGGAACAATGAGCAGTTCTTC
TRBV3-1,TRBJ2-3,.,TRBD2,CASSLHPLAGSTDTQYF,TGTGCCAGCAGCCTCCACCCATTAGCGGGGAGCACAGATACGCAGTATTTT
TRBV20-1,TRBJ2-4,.,.,CSAKWGIDIQYF,TGCAGTGCTAAGTGGGGGATAGACATTCAGTACTTC
TRBV20-1,TRBJ1-6,.,.,CSARGQGARNSPLHF,TGCAGTGCTAGGGGCCAGGGCGCTAGGAATTCACCCCTCCACTTT
TRBV7-2,TRBJ1-1,.,.,CASSARIEGTEAFF,TGTGCCAGCAGCGCCAGAATAGAGGGGACTGAAGCTTTCTTT
TRBV7-9,TRBJ2-2,few,.,CASQLANTGELFF,TGTGCCAGCCAGCTAGCGAACACCGGGGAGCTGTTTTTT
TRBV27,TRBJ2-2,.,TRBD2,CASNLGGSITGELFF,TGTGCCAGCAATTTGGGCGGGAGTATCACCGGGGAGCTGTTTTTT
TRBV5-1,TRBJ2-1,.,TRBD2,CASSFSGTSGYNEQFF,TGCGCCAGCAGCTTTTCCGGGACTAGCGGCTACAATGAGCAGTTCTTC